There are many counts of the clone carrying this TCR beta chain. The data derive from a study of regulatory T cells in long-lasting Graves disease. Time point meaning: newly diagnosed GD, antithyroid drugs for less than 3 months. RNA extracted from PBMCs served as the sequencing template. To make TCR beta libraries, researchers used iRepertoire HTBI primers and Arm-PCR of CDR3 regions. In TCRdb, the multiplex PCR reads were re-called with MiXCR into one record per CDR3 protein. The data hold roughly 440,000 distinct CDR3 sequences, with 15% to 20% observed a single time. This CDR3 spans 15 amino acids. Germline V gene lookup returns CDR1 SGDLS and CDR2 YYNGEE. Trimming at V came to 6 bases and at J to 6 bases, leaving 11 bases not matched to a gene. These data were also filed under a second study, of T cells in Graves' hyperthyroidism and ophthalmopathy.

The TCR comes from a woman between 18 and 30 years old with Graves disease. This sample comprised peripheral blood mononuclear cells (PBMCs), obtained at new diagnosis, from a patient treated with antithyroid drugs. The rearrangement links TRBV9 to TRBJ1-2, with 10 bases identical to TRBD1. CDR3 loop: CASTGTGTGVNGYTF. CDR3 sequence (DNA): TGTGCCAGCACCGGAACCGGGACAGGGGTTAATGGCTACACCTTC.